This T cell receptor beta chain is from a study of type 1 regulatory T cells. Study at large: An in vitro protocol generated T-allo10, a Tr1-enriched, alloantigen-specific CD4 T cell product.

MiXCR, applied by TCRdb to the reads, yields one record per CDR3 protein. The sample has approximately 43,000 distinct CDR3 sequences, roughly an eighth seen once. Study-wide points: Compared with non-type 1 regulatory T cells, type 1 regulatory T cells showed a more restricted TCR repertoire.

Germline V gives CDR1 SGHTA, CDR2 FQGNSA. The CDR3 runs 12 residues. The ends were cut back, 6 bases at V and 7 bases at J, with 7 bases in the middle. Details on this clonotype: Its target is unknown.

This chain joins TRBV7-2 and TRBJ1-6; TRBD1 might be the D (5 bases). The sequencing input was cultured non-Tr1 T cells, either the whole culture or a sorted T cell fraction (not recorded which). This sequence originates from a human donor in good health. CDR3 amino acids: CASSRQNSPLHF. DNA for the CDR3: TGTGCCAGCAGTCGACAGAATTCACCCCTCCACTTT.